This entry is about one T cell receptor beta chain. The repertoire was sequenced with immunoSEQ multiplex PCR; TCRdb's copy has only in-frame clones and lacks some. The table shows 290,000 or so clones, with 90% occurring only once. Participant-reported clinical history was the basis for cohort assignment. V gave up 0 bases and J gave up 1 base, with 13 bases separating them. Germline CDR1 and CDR2: LGHNA and YNFKEQ. There are 17 residues in the CDR3. This entry belongs to a study of blood T cell repertoires in COVID-19. Study-level background: In each case, the material was cDNA or gDNA derived from T cells, B-cell-depleted T cells, or PBMCs.

The receptor was derived from a woman aged 18-29 years with acute COVID-19. The genes are TRBV4-2 and TRBJ2-4; D is possibly TRBD1 (5 bases). The sequenced sample consisted of PBMCs or T cells enriched from blood (not recorded which). CDR3 amino acids: CASSQDGAAGAKNIQYF. The CDR3 DNA follows: TGTGCCAGCAGCCAAGATGGGGCGGCCGGGGCCAAAAACATTCAGTACTTC.